A single sample gave rise to the 11 T cell receptor beta chains below, sequenced in a study of T cells in Graves' hyperthyroidism and ophthalmopathy. TCR beta CDR3 regions were amplified from RNA. Primed by the HTBI set, a first-round RT-PCR was run on the TCR CDR3. TCRdb processed the multiplex PCR reads anew with MiXCR; each CDR3 protein has one entry. Among 300,000 to 450,000 distinct CDR3 sequences, 18% were seen once, and the ten largest hold roughly 16%. Sequencing was performed on blood. These receptors all stem from a woman aged 40 to 55 with Graves' ophthalmopathy.

J is TRBJ1-2 and V is TRBV30; D uncertain. The CDR3 has 14 residues. Germline CDR1 and CDR2: GTSNPN and SVGIG (reference sequence). Deletions cut 3 bases from V and 2 bases from J, with 13 bases between. CDR3 coding DNA: TGTGCCTGGAGACCCCAGACGGGCAACTATGGCTACACCTTC. It translates to CAWRPQTGNYGYTF.

Ten or more counts support this clonotype. This rearrangement joins TRBV12-3 or TRBV12-4 to TRBJ2-7, with TRBD1 as a possible D gene (6 bases). The ends were cut back, 3 bases at V and 3 bases at J, with 9 bases in the middle. The CDR3 consists of 13 residues. The DNA of the CDR3 is TGTGCCAGCAGTTTTGGACAGATCTACGAGCAGTACTTC. It encodes CASSFGQIYEQYF.

Ten or more counts support this clonotype. The chain combines TRBV24-1 with TRBJ2-3; 9 bases fit TRBD1. The CDR3 sequence is 16 residues long. CDR1 and CDR2 from the germline V gene are KGHDR and SFDVKD. V lost 2 bases and J lost 4; bases outside the gene matches: 6. The CDR3, as DNA: TGTGCCACCAGTGATTACGGACAGGGGAGCGCAGATACGCAGTATTTT. Encoded protein: CATSDYGQGSADTQYF.

This clonotype was counted many times. The rearrangement links TRBV12-3 or TRBV12-4 to TRBJ2-6; D not certain. The ends were cut back, 1 base at V and 2 bases at J, with 9 bases in the middle. The CDR3 totals 16 residues. Written as DNA, the CDR3 is TGTGCCAGCAGTTTAGAGATAGGGCCTGGGGCCAACGTCCTGACTTTC. Residues: CASSLEIGPGANVLTF.

This clonotype occurred a few times. This rearrangement joins TRBV28 to TRBJ1-1; 10 nucleotides agree with TRBD1. Germline V gene sequence: CDR1 MDHEN, CDR2 SYDVKM. V lost 6 bases, J lost 1 base, and 8 bases stayed unmatched. The CDR3 has 16 amino acids. The CDR3 spells CASRFGRQGANTEAFF. As DNA, the CDR3 is TGTGCCAGCAGATTTGGTAGACAGGGGGCGAACACTGAAGCTTTCTTT.

This clonotype has at least ten counts. The rearrangement links TRBV29-1 to TRBJ2-7; D is perhaps TRBD2 (5 bases). Germline values: CDR1 SQVTM, CDR2 ANQGSEA. The V and J ends lost 5 bases and 5 bases respectively, with 10 bases between them. The CDR3 runs to 11 residues. Here the CDR3 reads CSVSSGDEQYF. In nucleotides, the CDR3 is TGCAGCGTTTCTTCCGGGGACGAGCAGTACTTC.

This clonotype has a count of ten or more. V and J are TRBV4-3 and TRBJ2-4; tentative D call: TRBD1 (6 bases). CDR3 length: 16 residues. From germline, CDR1 is LGHNA and CDR2 YSLEER. Trimming left V 2 bases short and J 2 bases short, with 13 bases between. The CDR3 protein is CASSQTGIGTKNIQYF. CDR3 coding DNA: TGCGCCAGCAGCCAAACAGGGATTGGAACCAAAAACATTCAGTACTTC.

As for this clonotype: An end of the junction differs from the germline gene, which may be a read error. The chain couples TRBV28 to TRBJ1-2; the D is unclear. The germline V gene has CDR1 MDHEN and CDR2 SYDVKM. The CDR3 has 12 amino acids. As DNA, the CDR3 is TGTGCCAGCATTTCCCTAGGATATGGCTACAGCTTC. Protein product: CASISLGYGYSF.

Many counts were recorded for this clonotype. The chain combines TRBV7-8 with TRBJ1-1; no reliable D call. The CDR3 runs 16 residues. Looked up from germline, CDR1 is SGHVS and CDR2 is FQNEAQ. V lost 5 bases and J lost 3, with 19 bases in between. Here the CDR3 reads CASSPLRVGRYTEAFF. CDR3 DNA sequence: TGTGCCAGCAGCCCCCTCCGGGTCGGGAGGTACACTGAAGCTTTCTTT.

This clonotype was picked up many times. The chain is built from TRBV7-2 and TRBJ1-6, with D unclear. Germline values: CDR1 SGHTA, CDR2 FQGNSA. This CDR3 spans 13 amino acids. The ends were cut back, 1 base at V and 9 bases at J, with 7 bases in the middle. CDR3 region: CASSLVWVSPLHF. The DNA of the CDR3 is TGTGCCAGCAGCTTAGTTTGGGTTTCACCCCTCCACTTT. Together with reference TRBV7-2 and TRBJ1-6, the CDR3 gives the full variable domain: GAGVSQSPSNKVTEKGKDVELRCDPISGHTALYWYRQSLGQGLEFLIYFQGNSAPDKSGLPSDRFSAERTGGSVSTLTIQRTQQEDSAVYLCASSLVWVSPLHFGNGTRLTVT.

This clonotype was detected ten times or more. This chain links TRBV12-3 or TRBV12-4 with TRBJ1-1; tentatively, D is TRBD1 (5 bases). CDR3 length: 16 residues. V was shortened by 5 bases and J by 0 bases, with 16 bases between the two germline ends. The CDR3 DNA is TGTGCCAGCAGTCCCCGACAGTGGATTATGAACACTGAAGCTTTCTTT. Translating it yields CASSPRQWIMNTEAFF.